Following are 10 T cell receptor beta chains from one sample sequenced in a study of blood T cell repertoires in COVID-19. The protocol was immunoSEQ multiplex PCR, while the TCRdb copy is restricted to in-frame clones and leaves out a portion. Here the sample spans under 300,000 clones, around 81% being singletons. The sample comprised peripheral blood. The receptor set was obtained from a woman aged 55-70 years with active or convalescent COVID-19.

The gene calls are TRBV2 and TRBJ2-2; tentatively, D is TRBD1 (6 bases). The CDR3 is 15 amino acids. V gave up 5 bases and J gave up 0 bases, with 10 bases separating them. Germline V gives CDR1 SNHLY, CDR2 FYNNEI. Written as DNA, the CDR3 is TGTGCCAGCAGTATGACAGGTGCGAACACCGGGGAGCTGTTTTTT. Protein: CASSMTGANTGELFF. Combining the CDR3 with reference TRBV2 and TRBJ2-2 gives the whole variable domain EPEVTQTPSHQVTQMGQEVILRCVPISNHLYFYWYRQILGQKVEFLVSFYNNEISEKSEIFDDQFSVERPDGSNFTLKIRSTKLEDSAMYFCASSMTGANTGELFFGEGSRLTVL.

The chain links TRBV27 to TRBJ2-3; 14 bases are a match to TRBD2. Germline V CDR1 and CDR2: MNHEY, SMNVEV (reference sequence). The CDR3 runs 15 residues. Unmatched junction bases numbered 5, after V lost 6 bases and J lost 6 bases. CDR3 amino acids: CASSRLAGGPDTQYF. The CDR3 nucleotides read TGTGCCAGCAGCCGACTAGCGGGGGGGCCGGATACGCAGTATTTT.

This chain links TRBV7-9 with TRBJ2-1; D possibly corresponds to TRBD1 (6 bases). V lost 7 bases, J lost 4 bases, and 20 bases lay in between. Germline lookup yields CDR1 SEHNR and CDR2 FQNEAQ (reference sequence). This CDR3 contains 16 residues. The CDR3 loop is CASTLRGSFNYNEQFF. DNA for the CDR3: TGTGCCAGCACGCTAAGGGGGAGTTTTAATTACAATGAGCAGTTCTTC.

This chain connects TRBV11-2 to TRBJ2-3; 11 bases agree with TRBD2. The germline V gene encodes CDR1 SGHAT and CDR2 FQNNGV. Trimming took 1 base from V and 2 from J; bases not matched to a gene: 2. This CDR3 has 16 amino acids. The CDR3 sequence: CASSLVAGGNTDTQYF. The CDR3 coding sequence is TGTGCCAGCAGCTTAGTAGCGGGAGGGAACACAGATACGCAGTATTTT.

This chain connects TRBV5-1 to TRBJ2-5; TRBD1 matches at 8 bases. Per the germline V gene, CDR1 is SGHRS and CDR2 is YFSETQ. The trim removed 1 base at V and 5 bases at J, leaving 10 bases unmatched. The CDR3 length is 16 residues. The CDR3 nucleotides are TGCGCCAGCAGCTTGTCAGGCGCAGGGGGCCAGGAGACCCAGTACTTC. This encodes CASSLSGAGGQETQYF.

The chain uses TRBV6-5 and TRBJ2-7; 11 nucleotides agree with TRBD1. Germline CDR1 reads MNHEY; CDR2 reads SVGAGI. The CDR3 extends over 15 amino acids. V was clipped by 5 bases and J by 5 bases; unmatched bases: 8. In DNA form, the CDR3 reads TGTGCCAGCAGTCCCCGGACAGGGGGCGTAGACGAGCAGTACTTC. Translation: CASSPRTGGVDEQYF.

The J gene is TRBJ2-7, the V gene TRBV12-5; 10 nucleotides align to TRBD2. Looked up from germline, CDR1 is LGHNT and CDR2 is FRNRAP. V lost 0 bases, J lost 4 bases, and 6 bases stayed unmatched. CDR3 size: 16 residues. CDR3 residues: CASGLVASGSVYEQYF. The CDR3 nucleotides are TGTGCTAGTGGTTTGGTGGCTAGCGGGAGCGTTTACGAGCAGTACTTC. The full variable domain, in which reference TRBV12-5 and TRBJ2-7 provide the parts outside the CDR3, is DARVTQTPRHKVTEMGQEVTMRCQPILGHNTVFWYRQTMMQGLELLAYFRNRAPLDDSGMPKDRFSAEMPDATLATLKIQPSEPRDSAVYFCASGLVASGSVYEQYFGPGTRLTVT.

The J gene is TRBJ2-1, the V gene TRBV19; 10 bases map to TRBD2. The J segment lost 7 bases and the V segment lost 6 bases, leaving 21 bases of the junction unmatched. The CDR3 extends over 19 amino acids. The germline V gene has CDR1 LNHDA and CDR2 SQIVND (reference sequence). The CDR3 DNA reads as TGTGCCAGTAGCTCACCAGATAACCCAGCGGGGGGGAGACTGAATGAGCAGTTCTTC. Translating it yields CASSSPDNPAGGRLNEQFF.

The chain combines TRBV27 with TRBJ1-6, with TRBD1 matching 7 bases. The CDR3 extends over 16 amino acids. The junction had 1 base not matched to a gene; V was cut back by 2 bases and J by 0 bases. Per the germline V gene, CDR1 is MNHEY and CDR2 is SMNVEV (reference sequence). CDR3 in amino acids: CASSLGTASYNSPLHF. Here the CDR3 DNA reads TGTGCCAGCAGTTTAGGGACAGCCTCCTATAATTCACCCCTCCACTTT.

Here the CDR3 DNA reads TGTGCCAGCAGTGAATGGACACCTGGAAATCAGCCCCAGCATTTT. Its translation: CASSEWTPGNQPQHF. This chain connects TRBV6-1 to TRBJ1-5; possible D gene TRBD1, 5 bases. This CDR3 spans 15 amino acids. With 2 bases removed from V and 4 bases from J, the gap between germline ends came to 12 bases. CDR1 and CDR2 from the germline V gene are MNHNS and SASEGT.